This passage covers 21 T cell receptor beta chains from one sample sequenced in a study of sequential checkpoint blockade in melanoma. The protocol was immunoSEQ multiplex PCR, while the TCRdb copy is restricted to in-frame clones and leaves out a portion. The sample carries about 26,000 clones, 77% recorded once. Treatment noted: randomized to nivolumab then ipilimumab (arm A) or the reverse (arm B). The material was CD8+ T cells sorted from blood (inferred from file names), obtained from a patient given nivolumab and ipilimumab in sequence. The receptors come from a human donor with melanoma.

The rearrangement links TRBV28 to TRBJ1-5, with TRBD1 identical over 9 bases. The germline V gene has CDR1 MDHEN and CDR2 SYDVKM. Trimming took 6 bases from V and 0 from J; bases not matched to a gene: 9. The CDR3 has 17 amino acids. The CDR3 loop is CASRTGGARGSNQPQHF. DNA for the CDR3: TGTGCCAGCAGGACAGGGGGTGCACGGGGTAGCAATCAGCCCCAGCATTTT. The entire variable domain, with the rest obtained from reference TRBV28 and TRBJ1-5, is as follows: DVKVTQSSRYLVKRTGEKVFLECVQDMDHENMFWYRQDPGLGLRLIYFSYDVKMKEKGDIPEGYSVSREKKERFSLILESASTNQTSMYLCASRTGGARGSNQPQHFGDGTRLSIL.

This chain connects TRBV6-1 to TRBJ2-7; D gene unclear. This CDR3 is 13 amino acids long. Germline V gene lookup returns CDR1 MNHNS and CDR2 SASEGT. Trimming cost V 4 bases and J 2 bases, with 9 bases left between them. The CDR3 region has the DNA TGTGCCAGCAGTGTTACCATAGCCTACGAGCAGTACTTC. Translated: CASSVTIAYEQYF.

This chain uses TRBV28 with TRBJ1-2; TRBD1 matches at 8 bases. The CDR3 is made up of 16 amino acids. Trimming cost V 5 bases and J 6 bases; bases outside gene matches: 14. The germline V gene encodes CDR1 MDHEN and CDR2 SYDVKM. The CDR3 sequence is CASSPQYPDRDHGYTF. The CDR3 coding sequence is TGTGCCAGCAGTCCCCAGTACCCGGACAGGGACCATGGCTACACCTTC.

This chain's CDR3 is CASSDVSGTEQYF. As DNA, the CDR3 is TGTGCCAGCAGTGATGTCTCCGGGACAGAGCAGTACTTC. The chain employs TRBV6-1 and TRBJ2-7, with D possibly being TRBD1 (6 bases). CDR1 is MNHNS, CDR2 SASEGT, per germline. CDR3 length equals 13 residues. Trimming stripped 3 bases from V and 7 bases from J, with 13 bases between.

In its sample, this clone was seen a few times. This rearrangement joins TRBV6-4 to TRBJ1-2, with a weak D call TRBD1 (6 bases). V dropped 2 bases and J dropped 4 bases, with 11 bases sitting between them. In germline, CDR1 is MRHNA, CDR2 SNTAGT. The CDR3 is made up of 14 amino acids. CDR3 in amino acids: CASSDGTTSYGYTF. CDR3 nucleotides: TGTGCCAGCAGTGACGGGACAACCAGCTATGGCTACACCTTC.

This clone has more than one count but fewer than ten. This chain connects TRBV12-5 to TRBJ2-7; D might be TRBD1 (6 bases). The CDR3 is 14 residues long. Germline CDR1 and CDR2: LGHNT and FRNRAP. V was shortened by 6 bases and J by 0 bases, with 12 bases between the two germline ends. The CDR3 DNA reads TGTGCTAGTGGACCGGGGACATTCTCCTACGAGCAGTACTTC. Protein sequence: CASGPGTFSYEQYF. The whole variable domain, remainder taken from reference TRBV12-5 and TRBJ2-7, is DARVTQTPRHKVTEMGQEVTMRCQPILGHNTVFWYRQTMMQGLELLAYFRNRAPLDDSGMPKDRFSAEMPDATLATLKIQPSEPRDSAVYFCASGPGTFSYEQYFGPGTRLTVT.

This clone was detected only a few times. V gene TRBV19 combines with J gene TRBJ1-3; maybe TRBD1 (6 bases). CDR1 LNHDA and CDR2 SQIVND come from the germline V gene (reference sequence). The CDR3 is made up of 15 amino acids. V was clipped by 6 bases and J by 0 bases, with 12 bases between them. CDR3 sequence (DNA): TGTGCCAGTAGCGCGACAGGCCTCTCTGGAAACACCATATATTTT. This sequence encodes CASSATGLSGNTIYF.

This chain uses TRBV4-3 with TRBJ1-2; 7 bases are shared with TRBD1. V trimming: 3 bases; J trimming: 4 bases; junction bases outside the gene matches: 8. CDR1 LGHNA and CDR2 YSLEER come from the germline V gene. The CDR3 runs 15 residues. In DNA, the CDR3 is TGCGCCAGCAGCCAGGCCGGGACAGAGACCTATGGCTACACCTTC. It is translated as CASSQAGTETYGYTF.

The V gene is TRBV4-3, the J gene TRBJ2-7; D gene unclear. The germline CDR1 and CDR2 sequences are LGHNA and YSLEER. The CDR3 contains 16 residues. Trimming pared 2 bases from V and 0 bases from J, leaving 14 bases between. CDR3 in amino acids: CASSQYLGSSSYEQYF. CDR3 sequence (DNA): TGCGCCAGCAGCCAATATTTGGGCAGTTCCTCCTACGAGCAGTACTTC.

The genes are TRBV19 and TRBJ2-5, with D possibly being TRBD1 (6 bases). The DNA matches TRBJ2-7 better at its end, which makes the J call doubtful. This CDR3 has 14 amino acids. Per germline, CDR1 LNHDA and CDR2 SQIVND (reference sequence). CDR3 DNA sequence: TGTGCCAGTATGAGGAGGCAGGGGCACCACGAGCAGTACTTC. Its translation is CASMRRQGHHEQYF.

This rearrangement joins TRBV28 to TRBJ2-1; D gene unclear. From germline, CDR1 is MDHEN and CDR2 SYDVKM. The germline V and J ends were trimmed by 3 bases and 5 bases, with 8 bases remaining between them. The CDR3 totals 13 residues. In DNA, the CDR3 is TGTGCCAGCAGTTTCGGAGTCAACAATGAGCAGTTCTTC. Amino acid sequence: CASSFGVNNEQFF.

In its sample, this clone was seen a few times. The rearrangement uses TRBV29-1 and TRBJ2-1; TRBD2 matches at 11 bases. This CDR3 comprises 15 residues. Germline lookup yields CDR1 SQVTM and CDR2 ANQGSEA. V trimming: 4 bases; J trimming: 6 bases; junction bases outside the gene matches: 8. The CDR3 DNA is TGCAGCGTTGTACCCGGGACTAGCGGTTTCAATGAGCAGTTCTTC. It translates to CSVVPGTSGFNEQFF.

The chain combines TRBV18 with TRBJ2-5; 9 bases are a match to TRBD2. The germline V gene encodes CDR1 KGHSH and CDR2 LQKENI. The CDR3 runs 16 residues. The V gene end was trimmed by 5 bases and the J gene end by 4 bases; junction bases not matched to a gene: 11. CDR3 sequence: CASSAKIAGARETQYF. In nucleotides, the CDR3 is TGTGCCAGCTCAGCCAAAATAGCGGGAGCCCGAGAGACCCAGTACTTC.

The rearrangement uses TRBV4-3 and TRBJ2-1; 10 bases match TRBD1. CDR3 size: 15 residues. Trimming at V came to 4 bases and at J to 3 bases, leaving 3 bases not matched to a gene. The germline gives CDR1 LGHNA, CDR2 YSLEER. The CDR3 coding sequence is TGCGCCAGCAGCCCCGGACAGGGGGTCTACAATGAGCAGTTCTTC. It translates to CASSPGQGVYNEQFF.

The rearrangement uses TRBV5-6 and TRBJ1-2, with 8 bases lining up with TRBD1. Germline loops: CDR1 SGHDT, CDR2 YYEEEE. This CDR3 is 15 amino acids long. The V and J ends lost 3 bases and 5 bases, in that order; junction bases with no gene match: 9. CDR3 protein: CASSSGTGGFYGYTF. The DNA for the CDR3 is TGTGCCAGCAGCTCCGGGACAGGAGGTTTTTATGGCTACACCTTC.

The chain links TRBV27 to TRBJ1-2; 11 nucleotides match TRBD1. Trimming at V came to 0 bases and at J to 8 bases, leaving 2 bases not matched to a gene. The CDR3 is 14 amino acids. Germline CDR1 MNHEY, CDR2 SMNVEV (reference sequence). The CDR3 region has the DNA TGTGCCAGCAGTTTATCGTGGACAGGGGGCGGCTACACCTTC. It codes for CASSLSWTGGGYTF.

In its sample, this clone is medium-sized. This rearrangement joins TRBV4-1 to TRBJ2-5; D perhaps matches TRBD1 (6 bases). Trimming cost V 3 bases and J 1 base, with 21 bases left between them. Germline CDR1 reads MGHRA; CDR2 reads YSYEKL. The CDR3 contains 18 residues. The CDR3 bases are TGCGCCAGCAGCCACCCCTCTCAGGGGCGCAACCCCCAAGAGACCCAGTACTTC. This codes for CASSHPSQGRNPQETQYF.

The V call is TRBV5-6, the J call TRBJ1-5; D might be TRBD1 (6 bases). CDR3 size: 14 residues. Germline loops: CDR1 SGHDT, CDR2 YYEEEE. V was clipped by 4 bases and J by 5 bases, with 13 bases between them. The CDR3 bases are TGTGCCAGCAGCACCACAGGGTTGGATCAGCCCCAGCATTTT. Its translation is CASSTTGLDQPQHF.

The J gene is TRBJ2-7, the V gene TRBV27, with 10 nucleotides matching TRBD2. Germline V gene sequence: CDR1 MNHEY, CDR2 SMNVEV (reference sequence). The J segment lost 1 base and the V segment lost 3 bases, leaving 6 bases of the junction unmatched. The CDR3 has 16 amino acids. In DNA form, the CDR3 reads TGTGCCAGCAGTTTCAGTAGCGGGGGGCTTTCCTACGAGCAGTACTTC. Amino acids: CASSFSSGGLSYEQYF.

This clone was observed once. This chain connects TRBV2 to TRBJ2-5; no firm D call. The end of the DNA is better explained by TRBJ2-7, so the J call may be wrong. The germline CDR1 and CDR2 sequences are SNHLY and FYNNEI. CDR3 length: 13 residues. The CDR3 is CASSVGGDYEQYF. CDR3 sequence (DNA): TGTGCCAGCAGTGTGGGTGGGGACTACGAGCAGTACTTC.

The chain is built from TRBV21-1 and TRBJ2-1; the table assigns TRBD1, which was not confirmed against the DNA. TRBV21-1 counts as a pseudogene. The CDR3 spans 15 residues. CDR3 residues: CASTQTGGGAGEQFF. CDR3 nucleotides: TGTGCCAGCACCCAGACAGGGGGCGGAGCGGGAGAGCAGTTCTTC.